A single sample gave rise to the 10 T cell receptor beta chains below, sequenced in a study of cytomegalovirus exposure and HLA in healthy donors. Researchers ran the PCR with 60 Vbeta and 13 Jbeta primers. Sequenced by immunoSEQ multiplex PCR; TCRdb stores in-frame clones only, minus some. The sample has roughly 110,000 clones; roughly 72% are singletons. The source material was PBMCs. The receptors here all came from a woman aged 40 to 50 in good health and CMV-seropositive.

This chain links TRBV5-1 with TRBJ2-1, with D unresolved. V gave up 0 bases and J gave up 9 bases, with 10 bases separating them. From germline, CDR1 is SGHRS and CDR2 YFSETQ. The CDR3 runs 13 residues. DNA for the CDR3: TGCGCCAGCAGCTTGGAACCTTCCAGTGAGCAGTTCTTC. Its translation is CASSLEPSSEQFF.

The V call is TRBV4-2, the J call TRBJ1-2; D not resolved. V was shortened by 4 bases and J by 1 base, with 13 bases between the two germline ends. The CDR3 has 15 amino acids. Germline V lookup: CDR1 LGHNA, CDR2 YNFKEQ. The CDR3 sequence is CASSPEEGVNYGYTF. The CDR3 coding sequence is TGTGCCAGCAGCCCCGAAGAGGGCGTTAACTATGGCTACACCTTC.

V gene TRBV15 combines with J gene TRBJ1-3; D is uncertain. This CDR3 spans 15 amino acids. The ends were cut back, 5 bases at V and 4 bases at J, with 15 bases in the middle. CDR1 LNHNV and CDR2 YYDKDF come from the germline V gene (reference sequence). The CDR3 region is CATSPSGVSGNTIYF. DNA for the CDR3: TGTGCCACCAGCCCTAGCGGGGTCTCAGGAAACACCATATATTTT.

Note on this clone: Distinct nucleotide sequences in the sample also encode this CDR3. The chain recombines TRBV7-2 with TRBJ1-1; D is unclear. Trimming left V 1 base short and J 4 bases short, with 10 bases between. The CDR3 is made up of 14 amino acids. Germline CDR1 is SGHTA and CDR2 is FQGNSA. CDR3 nucleotides: TGTGCCAGCAGCTTAGTGCCGGGAGGCACTGAAGCTTTCTTT. Its protein is CASSLVPGGTEAFF.

This chain uses TRBV30 with TRBJ2-2, with 9 bases fitting TRBD1. In germline, CDR1 is GTSNPN, CDR2 SVGIG (reference sequence). The CDR3 is 15 amino acids. The ends lost 4 bases at V and 4 bases at J; junction bases unmatched: 7. CDR3 coding DNA: TGTGCCTGGAACCGGGACAGGGTTGCCACCGGGGAGCTGTTTTTT. Its translation is CAWNRDRVATGELFF.

As DNA, the CDR3 is TGCGCCAGCAGCCAAGGAATAGGCAGGGGGAATGAAAAACTGTTTTTT. This sequence encodes CASSQGIGRGNEKLFF. This chain joins TRBV4-3 and TRBJ1-4; 7 nucleotides align to TRBD1. CDR3 length: 16 residues. Looked up from germline, CDR1 is LGHNA and CDR2 is YSLEER. V shed 1 base, J shed 5 bases, and the junction held 7 bases outside the gene matches.

This clone came up a few times. The V call is TRBV6-5, the J call TRBJ1-1, with 7 bases fitting TRBD1. The CDR3 runs to 12 residues. Germline-derived CDR1 and CDR2 are MNHEY and SVGAGI. Trimming cost V 5 bases and J 5 bases; bases outside gene matches: 2. The CDR3 DNA sequence: TGTGCCAGCAGTCAGGGGGAGACTGAAGCTTTCTTT. The encoded protein is CASSQGETEAFF.

The chain employs TRBV30 and TRBJ2-1; no firm D call. V lost 1 base, J lost 10 bases, and 11 bases lay in between. CDR1 and CDR2 from the germline V gene are GTSNPN and SVGIG (reference sequence). The CDR3 has 12 residues. The CDR3 nucleotides are TGTGCCTGGAGTGGAAGTTATCGGGAGCAGTTCTTC. The encoded protein is CAWSGSYREQFF.

V usage is TRBV9 and J usage is TRBJ1-5, with TRBD1 matching over 9 bases. The J segment lost 6 bases and the V segment lost 4 bases, leaving 5 bases of the junction unmatched. Per the germline V gene, CDR1 is SGDLS and CDR2 is YYNGEE. The CDR3 is 14 residues long. CDR3 DNA sequence: TGTGCCAGCAGCCCAGGGACAGGGATTCAGCCCCAGCATTTT. This gives the protein CASSPGTGIQPQHF.

The rearrangement links TRBV9 to TRBJ2-5; D perhaps matches TRBD1 (5 bases). The V end lost 0 bases, the J end lost 1 base, and 10 bases lay between the germline ends. This CDR3 is built from 15 residues. Germline loops: CDR1 SGDLS, CDR2 YYNGEE. The CDR3: CASSVADRGQETQYF. The CDR3, as DNA: TGTGCCAGCAGCGTAGCAGACAGAGGCCAAGAGACCCAGTACTTC.